The TCR beta chain described here comes from a study of CD8+ T cells in alopecia areata. Treatment of the sample: oral pan-JAK inhibitor, 5-10 mg twice daily. This clone was detected ten times or more. Additional DNA sequences in this sample encode the identical CDR3. The sequencing template was cDNA reverse transcribed from extracted RNA. Produced via immunoSEQ multiplex PCR; TCRdb's table is partial and in-frame only. The profile shows about 64,000 clones, under 60% of them singletons. From germline, CDR1 is MGHRA and CDR2 YSYEKL. V lost 2 bases, J lost 1 base, and 2 bases lay in between. The CDR3 runs to 12 residues.

The source was CD8+ T cells sorted from blood, collected at roughly week 38, from a patient treated with tofacitinib. The sequence was obtained from a human donor with alopecia areata. The chain links TRBV4-1 to TRBJ1-1; D gene uncertain. Written as DNA, the CDR3 is TGCGCCAGCAGCCAAACGAACACTGAAGCTTTCTTT. Translation: CASSQTNTEAFF.